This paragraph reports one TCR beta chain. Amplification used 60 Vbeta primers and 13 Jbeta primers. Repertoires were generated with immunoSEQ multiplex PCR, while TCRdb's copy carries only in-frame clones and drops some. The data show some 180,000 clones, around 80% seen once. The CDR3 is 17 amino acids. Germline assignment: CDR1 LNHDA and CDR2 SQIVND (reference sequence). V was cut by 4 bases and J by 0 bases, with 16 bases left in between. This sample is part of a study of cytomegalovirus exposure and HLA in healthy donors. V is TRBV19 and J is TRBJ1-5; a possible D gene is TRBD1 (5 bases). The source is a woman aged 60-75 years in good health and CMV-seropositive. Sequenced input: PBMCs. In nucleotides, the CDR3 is TGTGCCAGTAGTACACACAGGCCCCGGTATAGCAATCAGCCCCAGCATTTT. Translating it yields CASSTHRPRYSNQPQHF. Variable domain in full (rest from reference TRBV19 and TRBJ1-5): DGGITQSPKYLFRKEGQNVTLSCEQNLNHDAMYWYRQDPGQGLRLIYYSQIVNDFQKGDIAEGYSVSREKKESFPLTVTSAQKNPTAFYLCASSTHRPRYSNQPQHFGDGTRLSIL.